The 25 T cell receptor beta chains below were found in one sample sequenced in a study of blood T cells in healthy people across ages. Alongside a J-beta primer mix, a sample-barcoded 5' primer served in a second PCR lasting roughly 6 to 11 cycles. TCRdb itself ran the 5' RACE reads through MiXCR, one entry per CDR3 protein. The sample contains roughly 1,800,000 distinct CDR3 sequences, around half of which appear only once. The source material was blood. These receptor sequences come from a woman between 35 and 50 years old in good health.

The V call is TRBV7-2, the J call TRBJ2-4; D unresolved. With 1 base removed from V and 8 bases from J, the gap between germline ends came to 12 bases. The CDR3 sequence is 14 residues long. The V gene's germline CDR1 is SGHTA and CDR2 FQGNSA. CDR3 loop: CASSLEVRLHIQYF. CDR3 DNA sequence: TGTGCCAGCAGCTTAGAGGTTCGATTACACATTCAGTACTTC.

This clonotype was detected only once. The chain links TRBV7-9 to TRBJ2-7; maybe TRBD1 (6 bases). The J call is in doubt because the DNA end fits TRBJ2-5 better. The length of the CDR3 is 16 residues. From germline, CDR1 is SEHNR and CDR2 FQNEAQ (reference sequence). CDR3 in DNA: TGTGCCAGCAGCGGACCCGGGACACCCACAAAAGAGACCCAGTACTTC. Protein: CASSGPGTPTKETQYF.

This clonotype came up once. V usage is TRBV11-2 and J usage is TRBJ2-4, with D uncertain. Trimming took 1 base from V and 0 from J, leaving 10 bases between them. The CDR3 has 16 amino acids. The germline V gene encodes CDR1 SGHAT and CDR2 FQNNGV. CDR3 protein: CASSLASFLAKNIQYF. The CDR3, as DNA: TGTGCCAGCAGCTTAGCGAGTTTTCTAGCCAAAAACATTCAGTACTTC.

This clonotype was picked up a small number of times. The chain combines TRBV7-2 with TRBJ2-3; 8 bases match TRBD2. V lost 3 bases and J lost 7; bases outside the gene matches: 12. Per the germline V gene, CDR1 is SGHTA and CDR2 is FQGNSA. The CDR3 totals 16 residues. CDR3 coding DNA: TGTGCCAGCAGCTTGAGCGTGGCGGGGGGCCTTTATACGCAGTATTTT. It yields the protein CASSLSVAGGLYTQYF.

The rearrangement joins TRBV6-2 or TRBV6-3 to TRBJ2-4; 8 bases align to TRBD1. Germline CDR1 and CDR2: MNHEY and SVGEGT. The CDR3 is made up of 11 amino acids. J lost 9 bases, V lost 8 bases, and 3 bases had no gene match. The CDR3 coding sequence is TGTGCCAGCGGACAGGGATCCATTCAGTACTTC. It is translated as CASGQGSIQYF.

This clonotype came up a few times. The junction does not match germline at one end; this may be a read error. V is TRBV7-2 and J is TRBJ2-5; D is unresolved. There are 13 residues in the CDR3. Germline values: CDR1 SGHTA, CDR2 FQGNSA. In nucleotides, the CDR3 is TGTGCTAGCAGCCTGAGGCAAAGGGAGACCCAGTACTTC. This translates into CASSLRQRETQYF.

This rearrangement joins TRBV6-6 to TRBJ2-1; D is perhaps TRBD1 or TRBD2 (5 bases each). Germline loops: CDR1 MNHNY, CDR2 SVGAGI (reference sequence). The V end lost 7 bases, the J end lost 6 bases, and 19 bases lay between the germline ends. There are 15 residues in the CDR3. CDR3 sequence (DNA): TGTGCCAGCAATAAACGCCCGGGGACCCCCAATGAGCAGTTCTTC. It translates to CASNKRPGTPNEQFF.

The V call is TRBV29-1, the J call TRBJ2-1; TRBD2 matches at 8 bases. Germline CDR1 reads SQVTM; CDR2 reads ANQGSEA. The CDR3 runs to 16 residues. With 1 base clipped from V and 7 bases from J, the junction kept 12 bases outside the gene matches. The CDR3 region has the DNA TGCAGCGTTGAAGTGCGGGGGCGGGGGGCACGGAATGAGCAGTTCTTC. This translates into CSVEVRGRGARNEQFF.

This chain connects TRBV19 to TRBJ2-3; D remains unclear. The CDR3 consists of 14 residues. Between the trimmed V and J ends, which lost 3 bases and 6 bases, there was a span of 13 bases. Germline V gives CDR1 LNHDA, CDR2 SQIVND (reference sequence). DNA of the CDR3: TGTGCCAGTAGTATTGCACTTCAAACCGATACGCAGTATTTT. This gives the protein CASSIALQTDTQYF.

V and J are TRBV29-1 and TRBJ1-4, with 9 nucleotides matching TRBD1. V was pared by 5 bases and J by 5 bases, with 3 bases of the junction left unmatched. CDR3 length: 13 residues. From germline, CDR1 is SQVTM and CDR2 ANQGSEA. The DNA for the CDR3 is TGCAGCGTTCTAGGGACAGGGAATGAAAAACTGTTTTTT. This sequence encodes CSVLGTGNEKLFF.

V usage is TRBV3-1 and J usage is TRBJ2-3; D may be TRBD1 or TRBD2 (6 bases each). CDR1 is LGHDT, CDR2 YNNKEL, per germline (reference sequence). The V gene lost 0 bases and the J gene lost 2 bases, with 12 bases spanning the gap. The CDR3 has 16 amino acids. CDR3 amino acids: CASSQDGGGPTDTQYF. CDR3 in DNA: TGTGCCAGCAGCCAAGACGGGGGCGGGCCCACAGATACGCAGTATTTT.

The sample holds a few counts of this clonotype. CDR3 amino acids: CSATGGRGLGETQYF. CDR3 nucleotide sequence: TGCAGTGCAACCGGAGGTAGAGGGCTGGGAGAGACCCAGTACTTC. The V call is TRBV20-1, the J call TRBJ2-5, with TRBD2 as a possible D gene (5 bases). V was shortened by 6 bases and J by 4 bases, with 21 bases between the two germline ends. Germline-derived CDR1 and CDR2 are DFQATT and SNEGSKA (reference sequence). The length of the CDR3 is 15 residues.

The J gene is TRBJ2-7, the V gene TRBV28; a weak D match, TRBD1 (5 bases). This CDR3 contains 15 residues. Deletions cut 4 bases from V and 4 bases from J, with 17 bases between. Per the germline V gene, CDR1 is MDHEN and CDR2 is SYDVKM. The CDR3 here is CASSWGADRAYEQYF. The CDR3 nucleotides read TGTGCCAGCAGTTGGGGCGCCGATCGGGCTTACGAGCAGTACTTC.

This chain links TRBV27 with TRBJ1-6; D might be TRBD1 (5 bases). Germline V lookup: CDR1 MNHEY, CDR2 SMNVEV (reference sequence). The CDR3 spans 18 residues. V shed 6 bases and J shed 7 bases, with 25 bases lying between them. CDR3 nucleotide sequence: TGTGCCAGCAGATCGCAGGGCCCGGGCCCTTTTTCAAATTCACCCCTCCACTTT. This gives the protein CASRSQGPGPFSNSPLHF.

This clonotype has more than one count but fewer than ten. V and J are TRBV29-1 and TRBJ2-5; 10 bases fit TRBD1. CDR1 and CDR2 (germline): SQVTM, ANQGSEA. Unmatched junction bases numbered 4, after V lost 8 bases and J lost 1 base. This CDR3 has 13 residues. In DNA, the CDR3 is TGCAGCACCCGGACAGGGGGCCAAGAGACCCAGTACTTC. Its protein product is CSTRTGGQETQYF.

The rearrangement uses TRBV5-1 and TRBJ2-1; a possible D gene is TRBD1 (5 bases). The V and J ends lost 4 bases and 0 bases respectively, with 11 bases between them. The CDR3 sequence is 15 residues long. Germline values: CDR1 SGHRS, CDR2 YFSETQ. In nucleotides, the CDR3 is TGCGCCAGCAGCGGTGACAGTGGCTCCTACAATGAGCAGTTCTTC. It translates to CASSGDSGSYNEQFF.

The gene calls are TRBV7-2 and TRBJ2-1; a weak D match, TRBD1 (6 bases). The CDR3 spans 17 residues. V dropped 4 bases and J dropped 9 bases, with 25 bases sitting between them. Germline V gene sequence: CDR1 SGHTA, CDR2 FQGNSA. The DNA for the CDR3 is TGTGCCAGCAGCTCCCAAACGGGCAGGGGCCGGCTGGGTGAGCAGTTCTTC. This sequence encodes CASSSQTGRGRLGEQFF.

The chain recombines TRBV20-1 with TRBJ2-1; TRBD1 matches at 8 bases. Germline V gene sequence: CDR1 DFQATT, CDR2 SNEGSKA (reference sequence). V gave up 0 bases and J gave up 6 bases; unmatched junction bases: 10. CDR3 length equals 16 residues. The CDR3 nucleotides are TGCAGTGCTAGAGAACCAGGACAGGGTGTAGGCAATGAGCAGTTCTTC. Translating it yields CSAREPGQGVGNEQFF.

A few counts support this clonotype. The chain couples TRBV7-6 to TRBJ1-4; D possibly corresponds to TRBD1 (5 bases). Germline V gene sequence: CDR1 SGHVS, CDR2 FNYEAQ. CDR3 length: 20 amino acids. Trimming took off 0 bases at V and 1 base at J, with 21 bases between the two ends. DNA for the CDR3: TGTGCCAGCAGCTTAGCGCCCAAGGCAGGGCCAAAGGAAACTAATGAAAAACTGTTTTTT. This encodes CASSLAPKAGPKETNEKLFF. The whole variable domain, filled in from reference TRBV7-6 and TRBJ1-4, reads GAGVSQSPRYKVTKRGQDVALRCDPISGHVSLYWYRQALGQGPEFLTYFNYEAQQDKSGLPNDRFSAERPEGSISTLTIQRTEQRDSAMYRCASSLAPKAGPKETNEKLFFGSGTQLSVL.

Remarks on this clonotype: One end of the junction is discordant with germline, which a read error may explain. The rearrangement joins TRBV29-1 to TRBJ1-3, with D possibly being TRBD1 (5 bases). The CDR3 sequence is 14 residues long. Germline V gene lookup returns CDR1 SQVTM and CDR2 ANQGSEA. The CDR3 region has the DNA TGCAGCGTCGAAGACAGCTTCTCTGGAAACACCATATATTTT. This encodes CSVEDSFSGNTIYF.

This clonotype was detected a few times. In DNA form, the CDR3 reads TGCAGCGTTTTCCTAGCTACCGGAAACAATGAGCAGTTCTTC. Translated: CSVFLATGNNEQFF. V is TRBV29-1 and J is TRBJ2-1; weak D call: TRBD2 (5 bases). The V end lost 5 bases, the J end lost 5 bases, and 16 bases lay between the germline ends. The germline gives CDR1 SQVTM, CDR2 ANQGSEA. CDR3 size: 14 residues.

This clonotype was picked up one time. The rearrangement joins TRBV27 to TRBJ2-1; 10 bases match TRBD2. This CDR3 is built from 16 residues. V lost 5 bases and J lost 5; bases outside the gene matches: 9. Germline-derived CDR1 and CDR2 are MNHEY and SMNVEV (reference sequence). CDR3 region: CASSPYTSGINNEQFF. CDR3 in DNA: TGTGCCAGCAGTCCCTATACTAGCGGGATTAACAATGAGCAGTTCTTC.

This clonotype has a handful of counts. The chain carries TRBV29-1 and TRBJ2-3, with 9 bases identical to TRBD1. Per germline, CDR1 SQVTM and CDR2 ANQGSEA. This CDR3 region has 15 residues. After removal of 7 bases from V and 1 base from J, the junction contained 9 bases not matched to a gene. CDR3: CSGKEGTGRTDTQYF. The CDR3 DNA follows: TGCAGCGGGAAAGAGGGGACAGGGCGCACAGATACGCAGTATTTT.

V usage is TRBV7-2 and J usage is TRBJ2-4; 9 nucleotides align to TRBD1. There are 19 residues in the CDR3. CDR1 is SGHTA, CDR2 FQGNSA, per germline. The ends lost 1 base at V and 0 bases at J; junction bases unmatched: 10. The CDR3 DNA follows: TGTGCCAGCAGCTTAGAAGGGACAGGGAAAAACGTAGCCAAAAACATTCAGTACTTC. Residues: CASSLEGTGKNVAKNIQYF.

CDR3 nucleotides: TGTGCCAGCAGCTTATTAACGGGCAGGGCGACCCACGAGCAGTACTTC. The encoded protein is CASSLLTGRATHEQYF. V is TRBV7-2 and J is TRBJ2-7; D may be TRBD1 (5 bases). The V and J ends lost 2 bases and 5 bases respectively, with 19 bases between them. Germline CDR1 is SGHTA and CDR2 is FQGNSA. CDR3 length equals 16 residues.